These T cell receptor beta chains were read from a single sample in a study of PD-L1 blockade in urothelial cancer. Here immunoSEQ multiplex PCR was the method, and the copy in TCRdb shows in-frame clones only, minus some. The sample gives tens of thousands of clones, approximately 80% of which show up once; around 3.7% is in the top ten. The sample was PBMCs, taken around atezolizumab (anti-PD-L1) treatment. All receptors come from a man between 65 and 85 years old with urothelial cancer. Each CDR3 is given with its conserved first and last residue. The D gene is left open where the match is weak. Size tells how often a clone was seen (once, few, many) or the class of an expanded clone, and some rows leave it out.

J,V,D,size,DNA,CDR3
TRBJ2-1,TRBV27,NA,NA,TGTGCCAGCAGTTATTCGACAGGCGGTGAGCAGTTCTTC,CASSYSTGGEQFF
TRBJ1-1,TRBV6-5,NA,NA,TGTGCCAGCAGTTACTCCGGACGAGGGACATATGAAGCTTTCTTT,CASSYSGRGTYEAFF
TRBJ2-7,TRBV7-2,TRBD1,NA,TGTGCCAGCAGCTCCGGGACAGGTTACTACGAGCAGTACTTC,CASSSGTGYYEQYF
TRBJ1-6,TRBV10-3,TRBD1,NA,TGTGCCATCGCCCCCGAGGACAGGGATGGTTCACCCCTCCACTTT,CAIAPEDRDGSPLHF
TRBJ1-3,TRBV5-5,NA,NA,TGTGCCAGCAGCTTGAACAGGGGAAACACCATATATTTT,CASSLNRGNTIYF
TRBJ1-4,TRBV21-1,NA,NA,TGTGCCAGCCAGCAGGGGTCGGGTGAAAAACTGTTTTTT,CASQQGSGEKLFF
TRBJ2-7,TRBV5-1,NA,NA,TGCGCCAGCAGCTTGGGACGTCAGGGGCTAATCCACGAGCAGTACTTC,CASSLGRQGLIHEQYF
TRBJ1-1,TRBV19,TRBD1,few,TGTGCCAGTAGAGAACAGGGGGCGTCCACTGAAGCTTTCTTT,CASREQGASTEAFF
TRBJ2-5,TRBV11-2,NA,NA,TGTGCCAGCAGCTTAGGTTTGCGAGAGACCCAGTACTTC,CASSLGLRETQYF
TRBJ1-2,TRBV28,TRBD1,few,TGTGCCAGCAGTTTACTGACAGGGGTTCGGTTGGGTGGCTACACCTTC,CASSLLTGVRLGGYTF
TRBJ1-2,TRBV11-2,NA,NA,TGTGCCAGCAGATCTTTACGGAGGACGGCGACTAACTATGGCTACACCTTC,CASRSLRRTATNYGYTF
TRBJ2-1,TRBV4-3,TRBD1,NA,TGCGCCAGCAGCCAGGGCGACAGGGGGAGCCACAATGAGCAGTTCTTC,CASSQGDRGSHNEQFF
TRBJ1-1,TRBV29-1,NA,NA,TGCAGCGTTGAAACCACGGGGGTGAATCCTGAAGCTTTCTTT,CSVETTGVNPEAFF
TRBJ1-1,TRBV29-1,NA,NA,TGCAGCGTTCGACACTCACAACAAGCTTTCTTT,CSVRHSQQAFF
TRBJ1-5,TRBV19,NA,NA,TGTGCCAGTAGTTCGGAGGAACTGGCGGCACAGCCCCAGCATTTT,CASSSEELAAQPQHF
TRBJ2-1,TRBV5-1,TRBD1,NA,TGCGCCAGCAGCCCGGGACAGGGGGTGGGCAATGAGCAGTTCTTC,CASSPGQGVGNEQFF
TRBJ1-4,TRBV5-1,TRBD1,few,TGCGCCAGCAGCTTGCTGGGACAGGGTAGCGAAAAACTGTTTTTT,CASSLLGQGSEKLFF
TRBJ1-2,TRBV5-1,NA,NA,TGCGCCAGCAGCCTTCAGGGACTTGGCTACACCTTC,CASSLQGLGYTF
TRBJ1-1,TRBV2,NA,NA,TGTGCCAGCAGTGAAGGGGGAGGTTACACTGAAGCTTTCTTT,CASSEGGGYTEAFF
TRBJ2-6,TRBV19,TRBD2,NA,TGTGCCAGTACCATGGGGGGGAACGGGGCCAACGTCCTGACTTTC,CASTMGGNGANVLTF
TRBJ1-4,TRBV10-3,TRBD1,once,TGTGCCATCAGTGGGGACAGGGGCGAAAAACTGTTTTTT,CAISGDRGEKLFF
TRBJ1-1,TRBV19,TRBD1,NA,TGTGCCAGTAGAAACCGACCGGGACAGGGAGGTACTGAAGCTTTCTTT,CASRNRPGQGGTEAFF
TRBJ2-3,TRBV6-1,TRBD1,NA,TGTGCCAGCAGTACCCCAGGGGGAGGCACAGATACGCAGTATTTT,CASSTPGGGTDTQYF
TRBJ1-6,TRBV5-4,TRBD1,NA,TGTGCCAGCCAGATGTTATCCGGGACAGGGGGGTCACCCCTCCACTTT,CASQMLSGTGGSPLHF
TRBJ2-2,TRBV19,NA,few,TGTGCCAGTAGAGTCGGCGGGGAGCTGTTTTTT,CASRVGGELFF
TRBJ1-2,TRBV6-5,NA,NA,TGTGCCAGCACCCGAGACATCGCTAACTATGGCTACACCTTC,CASTRDIANYGYTF
TRBJ2-1,TRBV6-6,TRBD2,NA,TGTGCCAGCAGCCAACCGGGACTACACAATGAGCAGTTCTTC,CASSQPGLHNEQFF
TRBJ2-1,TRBV30,TRBD2,NA,TGTGCCTGGTTCGGAGAGCGGGGGGGCCGAGTCTTC,CAWFGERGGRVF
TRBJ2-1,TRBV6-1,TRBD1,NA,TGTGCCAACAGCAAACAGGGGGCAACCTACAATGAGCAGTTCTTC,CANSKQGATYNEQFF
TRBJ2-6,TRBV28,TRBD1,NA,TGTGCCAGCAGTGAAACAGGGGGCGGAAGCGGGGCCAACGTCCTGACTTTC,CASSETGGGSGANVLTF
TRBJ1-1,TRBV15,TRBD1,few,TGTGCCACCAGCATCCTGACAGGGGGGAACACTGAAGCTTTCTTT,CATSILTGGNTEAFF
TRBJ2-7,TRBV10-2,NA,NA,TGCGCCAGCTCCCCCGCAGGGACCTACGAGCAGTACTTC,CASSPAGTYEQYF
TRBJ1-1,TRBV6-1,TRBD1,few,TGTGCCAGCAGTGACAGACAGGGACAGGCTGAAGCTTTCTTT,CASSDRQGQAEAFF
TRBJ2-1,TRBV7-9,TRBD2,NA,TGTGCCAGCAGCCTTAGCGGGAACTACAATGAGCAGTTCTTC,CASSLSGNYNEQFF
TRBJ2-3,TRBV7-2,NA,NA,TGTGCCAGCAGCTCTCGCACCAGGTCTAGCACAGATACGCAGTATTTT,CASSSRTRSSTDTQYF
TRBJ2-2,TRBV6-6,NA,NA,TGTGCCAGCAGAAACGCCGGGACACGGATCACCGGGGAGCTGTTTTTT,CASRNAGTRITGELFF
TRBJ2-1,TRBV9,NA,NA,TGTGCCAGCAGCGTCGCCGGGAAATACAATGAACGGCAGTTCTTC,CASSVAGKYNERQFF
TRBJ2-7,TRBV29-1,NA,NA,TGCAGCGTTGAAGGGCCAGCCTACGAGCAGTACTTC,CSVEGPAYEQYF
TRBJ2-1,TRBV6-6,TRBD2,NA,TGTGCCAGCAGTGGCGGGGGCAATGAGCAGTTCTTC,CASSGGGNEQFF
TRBJ2-5,TRBV5-1,NA,few,TGCGCCAGCAGCTTGGGCGGACAAGAGACCCAGTACTTC,CASSLGGQETQYF
TRBJ2-1,TRBV18,TRBD1,once,TGTGCCAGCTCACCGGCAGGGGGCAATGAGCAGTTCTTC,CASSPAGGNEQFF
TRBJ1-2,TRBV21-1,NA,once,TGTGCCGGTCCGGGACAGGGCTATGGCTACACCTTC,CAGPGQGYGYTF